Presented here are 30 T cell receptor beta chains from one specimen sequenced in a study of radiotherapy plus CTLA-4 blockade in lung cancer. Assay: immunoSEQ multiplex PCR; the TCRdb copy retains only in-frame clones and omits some. The table includes about 68,000 clones, roughly 85% detected once. Specimen: peripheral blood, collected from a patient treated with radiotherapy plus ipilimumab. Source of these receptors: a human donor with non-small cell lung cancer who had a complete response to radiotherapy plus ipilimumab.

In this sample, this clone turned up a few times. V gene TRBV5-1 combines with J gene TRBJ1-2; D possibly corresponds to TRBD1 (6 bases). The germline V gene encodes CDR1 SGHRS and CDR2 YFSETQ. Trimming left V 4 bases short and J 4 bases short, with 8 bases between. CDR3 length: 12 residues. CDR3 protein: CASSEDSYGYTF. CDR3 nucleotide sequence: TGCGCCAGCAGCGAGGACAGCTATGGCTACACCTTC. Looking up the rest from reference TRBV5-1 and TRBJ1-2 gives the full variable domain: KAGVTQTPRYLIKTRGQQVTLSCSPISGHRSVSWYQQTPGQGLQFLFEYFSETQRNKGNFPGRFSGRQFSNSRSEMNVSTLELGDSALYLCASSEDSYGYTFGSGTRLTVV.

This chain uses TRBV27 with TRBJ2-2; possible D gene TRBD2, 5 bases. The germline V gene has CDR1 MNHEY and CDR2 SMNVEV (reference sequence). V was clipped by 5 bases and J by 3 bases, with 13 bases between them. The CDR3 has 15 amino acids. CDR3: CASSLPPGYTGELFF. The CDR3 DNA reads TGTGCCAGCAGTCTACCCCCGGGGTACACCGGGGAGCTGTTTTTT.

The rearrangement joins TRBV25-1 to TRBJ2-6; 9 nucleotides match TRBD1. Germline lookup yields CDR1 MGHDK and CDR2 SYGVNS. The length of the CDR3 is 17 residues. With 2 bases clipped from V and 0 bases from J, the junction kept 2 bases outside the gene matches. In DNA, the CDR3 is TGTGCCAGCAGTGAAGCGACAGGGGGCTCTGGGGCCAACGTCCTGACTTTC. Translating it yields CASSEATGGSGANVLTF.

The chain links TRBV2 to TRBJ2-5; no firm D call. V was trimmed by 5 bases and J by 4 bases, leaving 14 bases between them. CDR1 is SNHLY and CDR2 is FYNNEI in the germline V gene. The CDR3 contains 14 residues. The CDR3 bases are TGTGCCAGCAGTCCAGACACGCTGGGAGAGACCCAGTACTTC. Translating gives CASSPDTLGETQYF.

The rearrangement links TRBV30 to TRBJ2-7; D is uncertain. The V end lost 2 bases, the J end lost 5 bases, and 13 bases lay between the germline ends. Germline CDR1 and CDR2: GTSNPN and SVGIG (reference sequence). This CDR3 contains 13 residues. CDR3 residues: CAWSPGPTNEQYV. The CDR3 DNA reads as TGTGCCTGGAGTCCAGGCCCTACTAACGAGCAGTACGTC.

The gene calls are TRBV7-8 and TRBJ2-5, with TRBD1 as a possible D gene (6 bases). The CDR3 is 16 amino acids. V lost 5 bases and J lost 1, with 17 bases in between. Germline V gene data show CDR1 as SGHVS and CDR2 as FQNEAQ. The CDR3 is CASSPLAGTIQETQYF. The CDR3 nucleotides are TGTGCCAGCAGCCCACTGGCAGGGACAATCCAAGAGACCCAGTACTTC.

This clone was seen a handful of times. This chain uses TRBV7-2 with TRBJ1-4; D is ambiguous. V gave up 5 bases and J gave up 7 bases, with 11 bases separating them. This CDR3 spans 13 amino acids. Germline values: CDR1 SGHTA, CDR2 FQGNSA. The CDR3 region is CASSAEGGEKLFF. CDR3 nucleotide sequence: TGTGCCAGCAGCGCCGAAGGTGGTGAAAAACTGTTTTTT.

The chain joins TRBV15 to TRBJ1-5; no clear D. Per the germline V gene, CDR1 is LNHNV and CDR2 is YYDKDF (reference sequence). Between the trimmed V and J ends, which lost 0 bases and 5 bases, there was a span of 14 bases. CDR3 length equals 16 residues. CDR3 residues: CATSRDSLTEYQPQHF. For the CDR3, the DNA is TGTGCCACCAGCAGAGATAGTTTGACGGAATATCAGCCCCAGCATTTT.

The chain employs TRBV30 and TRBJ1-5; no definite D call. The ends were cut back, 0 bases at V and 4 bases at J, with 10 bases in the middle. In germline, CDR1 is GTSNPN, CDR2 SVGIG (reference sequence). This CDR3 is 14 amino acids long. CDR3 DNA: TGTGCCTGGAGTGTAAGATCTGTTAATCAGCCCCAGCATTTT. Translation gives CAWSVRSVNQPQHF.

V and J are TRBV7-9 and TRBJ2-5; 9 bases match TRBD1. The germline gives CDR1 SEHNR, CDR2 FQNEAQ (reference sequence). The CDR3 length is 15 residues. Trimming cost V 5 bases and J 11 bases; bases outside gene matches: 15. The CDR3 bases are TGTGCCAGCAGCCCTTACAGGGGGCAAAAGAGCGTGCAGTACTTC. Translation gives CASSPYRGQKSVQYF.

The chain links TRBV9 to TRBJ2-3; 7 nucleotides agree with TRBD1. V shed 0 bases and J 5 bases; nucleotides not matched to a gene: 6. CDR1 is SGDLS and CDR2 is YYNGEE in the germline V gene. CDR3 length: 15 residues. The CDR3 protein is CASSVELTGRDTQYF. The CDR3 nucleotides read TGTGCCAGCAGCGTAGAACTGACAGGGAGAGATACGCAGTATTTT.

The rearrangement uses TRBV7-2 and TRBJ2-4; 10 bases match TRBD2. CDR3 length: 16 residues. J lost 8 bases, V lost 5 bases, and 12 bases had no gene match. Germline V gene data show CDR1 as SGHTA and CDR2 as FQGNSA. The CDR3 is CASSPGLAGGWDIQYF. The CDR3 nucleotides read TGTGCCAGCAGCCCCGGATTAGCGGGAGGATGGGACATTCAGTACTTC.

The chain links TRBV19 to TRBJ2-7; D might be TRBD1 (5 bases). V was pared by 0 bases and J by 3 bases, with 6 bases between. Germline CDR1 is LNHDA and CDR2 is SQIVND (reference sequence). The CDR3 sequence is 13 residues long. CDR3 sequence (DNA): TGTGCCAGTAGTATAGACAGGGACTACGAGCAGTACTTC. Translated: CASSIDRDYEQYF.

This rearrangement joins TRBV5-1 to TRBJ1-1, with TRBD1 identical over 11 bases. V lost 4 bases and J lost 0; bases outside the gene matches: 17. There are 20 residues in the CDR3. The V gene's germline CDR1 is SGHRS and CDR2 YFSETQ. CDR3 sequence: CASSTMTGQGAIIVNTEAFF. In DNA, the CDR3 is TGCGCCAGCAGCACGATGACTGGACAGGGGGCAATAATCGTGAACACTGAAGCTTTCTTT.

This clone was seen more than once but under ten times. The chain has TRBV29-1 and TRBJ2-7, with TRBD1 as a possible D gene (5 bases). Germline V gene data show CDR1 as SQVTM and CDR2 as ANQGSEA. CDR3 size: 13 residues. Trimming left V 3 bases short and J 0 bases short, with 9 bases between. The CDR3 bases are TGCAGCGTTGATTCACAGGACTCCTACGAGCAGTACTTC. This translates into CSVDSQDSYEQYF.

This chain uses TRBV5-1 with TRBJ2-6; D perhaps matches TRBD1 (6 bases). With 6 bases removed from V and 1 base from J, the gap between germline ends came to 11 bases. Per germline, CDR1 SGHRS and CDR2 YFSETQ. This CDR3 is 15 amino acids long. CDR3 loop: CASKTGPSGANVLTF. In DNA, the CDR3 is TGCGCCAGCAAGACAGGACCTTCTGGGGCCAACGTCCTGACTTTC. Together with reference TRBV5-1 and TRBJ2-6, the CDR3 gives the full variable domain: KAGVTQTPRYLIKTRGQQVTLSCSPISGHRSVSWYQQTPGQGLQFLFEYFSETQRNKGNFPGRFSGRQFSNSRSEMNVSTLELGDSALYLCASKTGPSGANVLTFGAGSRLTVL.

The V and J genes are TRBV29-1 and TRBJ1-1; TRBD1 is a possible D gene (6 bases). Germline V gene sequence: CDR1 SQVTM, CDR2 ANQGSEA. The CDR3 totals 13 residues. Deletions cut 7 bases from V and 0 bases from J, with 12 bases between. The CDR3 loop is CSGQGTVNTEAFF. DNA of the CDR3: TGCAGCGGGCAGGGGACCGTGAACACTGAAGCTTTCTTT.

The rearrangement uses TRBV9 and TRBJ2-1; TRBD2 matches 7 bases. V lost 0 bases to trimming and J lost 6 bases; unmatched junction nucleotides: 9. CDR1 SGDLS and CDR2 YYNGEE come from the germline V gene. The CDR3 consists of 16 residues. The CDR3 bases are TGTGCCAGCAGCGTAGCTGAGTGGGACTACTTCAATGAGCAGTTCTTC. It yields the protein CASSVAEWDYFNEQFF.

The J gene is TRBJ2-4, the V gene TRBV6-6; 8 nucleotides line up with TRBD1. There are 15 residues in the CDR3. CDR1 and CDR2 from the germline V gene are MNHNY and SVGAGI (reference sequence). J was trimmed by 3 bases and V by 4 bases; bases with no gene match: 5. The CDR3 DNA sequence: TGTGCCAGCAGTTCGACAGGGGTGGGCAAAAACATTCAGTACTTC. It encodes CASSSTGVGKNIQYF.

The chain links TRBV7-2 to TRBJ2-1; no firm D call. Germline CDR1 and CDR2: SGHTA and FQGNSA. The V end was cut by 2 bases, the J end by 6 bases, with 2 bases between. This CDR3 contains 11 residues. Here the CDR3 reads CASSLSNEQFF. The CDR3 DNA reads as TGTGCCAGCAGCTTAAGCAATGAGCAGTTCTTC. The full variable domain, completed using reference TRBV7-2 and TRBJ2-1, is GAGVSQSPSNKVTEKGKDVELRCDPISGHTALYWYRQSLGQGLEFLIYFQGNSAPDKSGLPSDRFSAERTGGSVSTLTIQRTQQEDSAVYLCASSLSNEQFFGPGTRLTVL.

This clone is a singleton in its sample. This sequence joins TRBV19 and TRBJ2-5; 16 bases match TRBD2. The CDR3 totals 17 residues. The germline gives CDR1 LNHDA, CDR2 SQIVND (reference sequence). V shed 5 bases and J 4 bases; nucleotides not matched to a gene: 7. The CDR3 sequence is CASSWGGLAGGRETQYF. The DNA of the CDR3 is TGTGCCAGTAGTTGGGGGGGACTAGCGGGAGGGCGAGAGACCCAGTACTTC.

This clone was seen only a few times. The V gene is TRBV19, the J gene TRBJ1-2; 9 bases are a match to TRBD1. CDR1 is LNHDA, CDR2 SQIVND, per germline (reference sequence). The CDR3 totals 15 residues. Trimming took 4 bases from V and 4 from J; bases not matched to a gene: 7. CDR3 in DNA: TGTGCCAGTAGTAAACAGGGGGCTCTTACCTATGGCTACACCTTC. It translates to CASSKQGALTYGYTF.

This chain uses TRBV28 with TRBJ2-6; a weak D match, TRBD2 (5 bases). From germline, CDR1 is MDHEN and CDR2 SYDVKM. The V and J ends lost 3 bases and 1 base respectively, with 7 bases between them. The CDR3 is made up of 15 amino acids. The CDR3 sequence is CASSLRESGANVLTF. The CDR3, as DNA: TGTGCCAGCAGTTTGAGGGAGTCTGGGGCCAACGTCCTGACTTTC. The full variable domain, rest sourced from reference TRBV28 and TRBJ2-6, is DVKVTQSSRYLVKRTGEKVFLECVQDMDHENMFWYRQDPGLGLRLIYFSYDVKMKEKGDIPEGYSVSREKKERFSLILESASTNQTSMYLCASSLRESGANVLTFGAGSRLTVL.

The chain employs TRBV7-2 and TRBJ1-3; no reliable D call. V lost 1 base and J lost 1, with 11 bases in between. Germline-derived CDR1 and CDR2 are SGHTA and FQGNSA. The CDR3 loop spans 16 amino acids. In DNA form, the CDR3 reads TGTGCCAGCAGCTTAGGCGGGTTTAGGTCTGGAAACACCATATATTTT. It translates to CASSLGGFRSGNTIYF.

The chain links TRBV29-1 to TRBJ1-1; weak D call: TRBD1 (6 bases). Germline CDR1 is SQVTM and CDR2 is ANQGSEA. The CDR3 covers 11 residues. Trimming took off 3 bases at V and 9 bases at J, with 11 bases between the two ends. The CDR3 loop is CSVDPTGQAFF. CDR3 coding DNA: TGCAGCGTTGACCCTACAGGGCAAGCTTTCTTT.

V is TRBV5-1 and J is TRBJ1-4; D is uncertain. The CDR3 is 15 residues long. Trimming pared 4 bases from V and 4 bases from J, leaving 14 bases between. Germline CDR1 SGHRS, CDR2 YFSETQ. Here the CDR3 DNA reads TGCGCCAGCAGCATTGTCGGAGGAGGTAATGAAAAACTGTTTTTT. Protein product: CASSIVGGGNEKLFF. Combining the CDR3 with reference TRBV5-1 and TRBJ1-4 gives the whole variable domain KAGVTQTPRYLIKTRGQQVTLSCSPISGHRSVSWYQQTPGQGLQFLFEYFSETQRNKGNFPGRFSGRQFSNSRSEMNVSTLELGDSALYLCASSIVGGGNEKLFFGSGTQLSVL.

A single count supports this clone. The genes are TRBV6-1 and TRBJ2-7, with D perhaps TRBD2 (5 bases). From germline, CDR1 is MNHNS and CDR2 SASEGT. This CDR3 spans 17 amino acids. Deletions cut 2 bases from V and 3 bases from J, with 20 bases between. The CDR3 loop reads CASSENPFRAGGYEQYV. DNA of the CDR3: TGTGCCAGCAGTGAAAACCCCTTCCGGGCCGGAGGCTACGAGCAGTACGTC.

The chain uses TRBV7-2 and TRBJ1-2; TRBD1 is a possible D gene (5 bases). Germline V gene sequence: CDR1 SGHTA, CDR2 FQGNSA. V was trimmed by 0 bases and J by 7 bases, leaving 12 bases between them. CDR3 length: 14 amino acids. The CDR3: CASSLAREWSGYTF. DNA of the CDR3: TGTGCCAGCAGCTTAGCCAGGGAGTGGAGTGGCTACACCTTC. Looking up the rest from reference TRBV7-2 and TRBJ1-2 gives the full variable domain: GAGVSQSPSNKVTEKGKDVELRCDPISGHTALYWYRQSLGQGLEFLIYFQGNSAPDKSGLPSDRFSAERTGGSVSTLTIQRTQQEDSAVYLCASSLAREWSGYTFGSGTRLTVV.

This chain joins TRBV5-1 and TRBJ2-5; no reliable D call. The V end was cut by 3 bases, the J end by 1 base, with 10 bases between. This CDR3 has 14 amino acids. Per germline, CDR1 SGHRS and CDR2 YFSETQ. CDR3 nucleotide sequence: TGCGCCAGCAGCTCCCCAGGATCCCAAGAGACCCAGTACTTC. Its translation: CASSSPGSQETQYF.

Only a few counts were recorded for this clone. DNA for the CDR3: TGCGCCAGCACCCAAGTACCCCAAGAGACCCAGTACTTC. It translates to CASTQVPQETQYF. V usage is TRBV10-2 and J usage is TRBJ2-5; no clear D gene. This CDR3 spans 13 amino acids. Germline V gives CDR1 WSHSY, CDR2 SAAADI. The ends were cut back, 7 bases at V and 1 base at J, with 10 bases in the middle.